The TCR beta chain described here comes from a study of blood T cell repertoires in COVID-19. Overall study context: Acute and convalescent COVID-19 specimens originated in the United States, Italy and Spain. The cDNA or gDNA used as material had been derived from T cells, B-cell-depleted T cells, or PBMCs.

CDR3 length equals 13 residues. CDR1 SGHDT and CDR2 YYEEEE come from the germline V gene. With 4 bases removed from V and 10 bases from J, the gap between germline ends came to 14 bases. In the authors' workflow: Reference gene primers were amplified, and this amplification served to estimate nucleated cell counts. Here immunoSEQ multiplex PCR was the method, and the copy in TCRdb shows in-frame clones only, minus some. The V and J calls and clone size come from that table; D and trimming were worked out from the DNA. The table shows more than 45,000 clones, with less than 95% occurring only once. The clonotype was recovered from a man in his 70s with acute or convalescent COVID-19. The sample was peripheral blood. The rearrangement links TRBV5-6 to TRBJ1-4, with no clear D. The CDR3 DNA sequence: TGTGCCAGCAGCCCCATGCTTGGCGGAAAACTGTTTTTT. Translating gives CASSPMLGGKLFF.